The entry below describes one T cell receptor beta chain. This clonotype has only a few counts. It lacks a known antigen. No base quality values were provided; no much bigger clone lies one nucleotide off. The entry originates in a study of vaccination and CD4 T cells after COVID-19 (dated 2022 in TCRdb). Concerning the study at large: In the convalescent cohort there were six males and four females, among whom were two Hispanic individuals, seven Caucasians, two Asians and one multiracial person. Two doses of either the Pfizer-BioNTech BNT162b2 vaccine (n=8) or the Moderna mRNA-1273 vaccine (n=2) were administered to participants. Post-COVID blood samples from convalescent patients were collected a median of around 110 days after diagnosis, with a range of about 35 to 161 days. Post-vaccine blood samples were collected a median of approximately 77 days after the second vaccine dose, ranging from roughly 12 to 250 days. The cultures were stimulated with overlapping spike peptide pools from SARS-CoV-2 and from the common cold coronaviruses HCoV-NL63, HCoV-OC43 and HCoV-229E. Control cultures used a CEFX viral epitope pool as positive control, an HIV-1 Nef peptide pool as negative control, or no peptide. In ten to eleven COVID-19 convalescent patients and several infection-naive healthy vaccine recipients, the spike-specific CD4+ TCR repertoire before mRNA vaccination was compared with the repertoire after mRNA vaccination. Memory CD4+ T cell crossreactivity between SARS-CoV-2 and common cold coronavirus spike proteins was assessed at the TCR clonotype level in an earlier paper using these donors. What the research found in general, with its limitations: In convalescent patients, a median 86.3% of post-vaccine SARS-CoV-2-reactive clones were detected only after vaccination, and vaccine-specific priming was suggested by this finding. The study included relatively few convalescent patients and did not analyze early timepoints after natural infection. The median count of SARS-CoV-2-reactive clonotypes went up from some 23 after infection to 38 after vaccination, although the change was not significant. Nearly all vaccine-specific clones in convalescent patients (304 of 307) were mono-reactive for SARS-CoV-2 spike rather than cross-reactive with common cold coronaviruses.

The label giving this sample's treatment or condition can be read as: roughly 10-day PBMC culture with coronavirus spike peptide pools or control peptides (ViraFEST assay). CD4+ T cells from unexposed donors were collected before the COVID-19 pandemic (2011-2018). The ViraFEST assay was used in the study, in which antigen-specific T cells were expanded with peptide pools and expanded clonotypes were subsequently identified by TCR sequencing. Each well held fewer than 2.5 million PBMCs cultured with 9 to 10 ug/ml peptide pools in IMDM containing 5% human AB serum and 8 to 10 IU/ml IL-2. Half of the culture medium was replaced with fresh IL-2-containing medium on days 3 and 7. CD4+ T cells were isolated after around ten days of culture through negative selection using the EasySep CD4+ T cell isolation kit. Unexposed donor CD4+ T cells were tested for reactivity to SARS-CoV-2 S and N and four common cold coronavirus spike pools, as cell number allowed. Ficoll-Paque Plus gradient centrifugation was used to isolate PBMCs from whole blood, and the isolated PBMCs were then either used fresh or cryopreserved at -140C. Each culture condition was generally run in triplicate wells. The leukapheresis product used for the unexposed donors was purchased from a commercial source.

Libraries were constructed by PCR. DNA from cultured CD4+ T cells underwent TCR sequencing with the Oncomine TCR Beta short-read assay at the Johns Hopkins FTIC core. Genomic DNA was extracted from the cultured CD4+ T cells with the QIAamp micro DNA kit. The Oncomine TCR Beta libraries from cultured CD4+ T cells were pooled using unique dual indexes and then sequenced on an Illumina iSeq 100. The authors processed their data as follows. Non-productive sequences were removed, and CDR3s that did not start with C, did not end with F or W, or were shorter than 7 amino acids were discarded. The MANAFEST web application was used to identify antigen-specific clonotypes by comparing peptide-stimulated wells against reference wells and other culture wells. Positive clones required FDR below 0.05, an odds ratio above 5, and productive frequency above 0.1% in at least two of three replicate wells. Clonotypes that were significantly expanded in both SARS-CoV-2 spike wells and at least one common cold coronavirus spike condition were defined as cross-reactive. Levenshtein distances (stringdist) and unrooted phylogenetic trees (ape) in R version 3.6.1 were used to assess CDR3 homology. TCRdb reran the public reads through fastp at Q25 and MiXCR, keeping productive beta chains. When rows share a CDR3 protein, they turn into one entry using the most common DNA and genes. TCRdb, not the authors, supplied the V and J calls. This sample is represented by some 9,000 distinct CDR3 sequences; 25% to 40% of them were singletons. In total, the top ten clones hold around 40% of the sample.

Taken from the germline V gene, the CDR1 and CDR2 loops are LGHNA and YNFKEQ. CDR3 length: 16 amino acids, cysteine to phenylalanine. Only CDR3 DNA is held: 48 bases, read in frame from base 1. Trimming takes 0 bases from V and 0 bases from J, and the germline ends sit 9 bases apart. The chain is made from TRBV4-2 and TRBJ1-5; the D gene is perhaps TRBD1, on 6 matching bases. The receptor was derived from a human donor in good health. Sequenced material: CD4+ T cells from blood, cultured in vitro. DNA sequence: TGTGCCAGCAGCCAAGATGGGGGCGGTAGCAATCAGCCCCAGCATTTT. Its amino acids are CASSQDGGGSNQPQHF.